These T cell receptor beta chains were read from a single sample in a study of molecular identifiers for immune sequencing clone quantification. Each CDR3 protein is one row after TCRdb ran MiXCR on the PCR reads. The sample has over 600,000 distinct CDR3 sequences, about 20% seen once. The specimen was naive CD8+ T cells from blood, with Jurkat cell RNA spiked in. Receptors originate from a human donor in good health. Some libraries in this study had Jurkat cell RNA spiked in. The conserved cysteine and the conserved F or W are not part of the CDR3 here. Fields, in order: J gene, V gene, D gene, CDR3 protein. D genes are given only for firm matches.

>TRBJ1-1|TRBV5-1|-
ASSPPSLGINTEAF
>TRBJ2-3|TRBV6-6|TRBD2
ASSYSGGRTTDTQY
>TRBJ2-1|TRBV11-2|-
ASGSLGTGTLYGNEQF
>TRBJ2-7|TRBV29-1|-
SVRLRDRPYEQY
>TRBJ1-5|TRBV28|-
ASSLVDTNQPQH
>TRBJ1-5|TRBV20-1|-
SADSRVYSNQPQH
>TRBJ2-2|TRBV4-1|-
ASSQLSGAGGELF
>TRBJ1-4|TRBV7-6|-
ASSEYIGEKLF
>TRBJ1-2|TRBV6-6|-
ASSHLHHDYGYT
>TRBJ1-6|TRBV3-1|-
ASSQSGGLGNSPLH
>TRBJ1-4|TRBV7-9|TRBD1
ASSKQGVDEKLF
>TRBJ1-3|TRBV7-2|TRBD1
ASSSGQGTVSGNTIY
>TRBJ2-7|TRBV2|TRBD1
ASSESLDRAHEQY
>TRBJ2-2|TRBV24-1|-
ATSASWNTGELF
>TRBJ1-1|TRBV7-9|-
ASSLNMGARTEAF
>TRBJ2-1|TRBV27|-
ASAERPSVNEQF
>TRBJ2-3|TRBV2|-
ASSDPEGSTDTQY
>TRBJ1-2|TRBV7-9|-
ASSLVGRINYGYT
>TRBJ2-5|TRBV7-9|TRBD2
ASRGTRTSGRLQETQY
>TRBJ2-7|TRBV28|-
ASTGLRSSSYEQY
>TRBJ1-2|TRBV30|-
AWHRGTGYT
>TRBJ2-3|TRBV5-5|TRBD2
ASSLFWSGSSAGTDTQY
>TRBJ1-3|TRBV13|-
ASSLSGAPSGNTIY
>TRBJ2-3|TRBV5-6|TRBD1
ASSLDRGDTDTQY
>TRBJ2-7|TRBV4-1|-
ASSQVEVDYEQY
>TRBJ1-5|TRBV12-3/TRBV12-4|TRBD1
ASSQGTGYSNQPQH
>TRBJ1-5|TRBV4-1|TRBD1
ASSQEGTGSNQPQH
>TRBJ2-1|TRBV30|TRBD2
AWSGGSVI
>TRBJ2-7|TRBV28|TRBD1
ASSSGTGLLNEQY
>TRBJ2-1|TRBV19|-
ASSIGGGPYNEQF
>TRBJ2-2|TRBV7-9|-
ASSILSPGGELF
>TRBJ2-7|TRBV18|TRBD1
ASSPDRGIGTYEQY
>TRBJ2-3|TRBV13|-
ASRGFTDTQY
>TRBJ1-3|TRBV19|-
ASTIGSSGNTIY
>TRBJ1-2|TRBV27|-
ASSLYPDFYGYT
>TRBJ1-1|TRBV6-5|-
ASSYSSMNTEAF
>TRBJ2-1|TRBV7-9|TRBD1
ASSRTGTGFGNEQF
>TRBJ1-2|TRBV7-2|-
ASTSNRYGYT
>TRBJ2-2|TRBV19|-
ASSMIRGGGTGELF
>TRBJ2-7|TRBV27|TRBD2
ASAPGTSGPYEQY
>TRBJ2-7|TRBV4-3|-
ASSQGQGKNEQY
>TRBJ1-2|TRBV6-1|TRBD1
ASRRTGRDYGYT
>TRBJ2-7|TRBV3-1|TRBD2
ASSKESSSGEGEQY
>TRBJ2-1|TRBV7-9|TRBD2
ASSHGGSVPDEQF
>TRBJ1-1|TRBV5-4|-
ASSRFLNTEAF
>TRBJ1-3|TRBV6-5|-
ASSPHREGTGNTIY
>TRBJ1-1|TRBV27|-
ASSPRGANTEAF
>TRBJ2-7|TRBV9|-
ASSGSGVEQY
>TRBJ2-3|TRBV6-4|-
ASSDQYAGDGTDTQY
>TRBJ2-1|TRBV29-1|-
SVEGPTVSYNEQF
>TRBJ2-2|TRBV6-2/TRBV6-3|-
ASSYSPSCTGELF
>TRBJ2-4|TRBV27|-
ASSRGGKNIQY
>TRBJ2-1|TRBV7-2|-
ASSSLGGGQYNEQF
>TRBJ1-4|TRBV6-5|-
ASSYWGGTNEKLF
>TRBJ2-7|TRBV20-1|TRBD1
SAPSPGQGNLEQY
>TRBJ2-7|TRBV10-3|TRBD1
ATSEPDRGDEQY
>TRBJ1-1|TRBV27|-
ASSLGLDAEAF
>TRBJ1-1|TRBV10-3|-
AISEGQLGTEAF